The sequence of this T cell receptor beta chain was determined in a study of technical replicates of blood from a few donors (dated 2017 in TCRdb). Comment on this clone: There is no known antigen for this receptor. Base qualities are not at hand, and no much larger clone is one base apart.

Library preparation employed the immunoSEQ multiplex PCR assay. The table was pulled from immuneACCESS by TCRdb, which kept in-frame rearrangements only. Such tables lose some clones; where checked, under half of the loss comes from unresolved V genes, and the rest has no known cause. This sample has 75,000 to 95,000 clones in its table, and about 95% of those were observed once. The ten largest clones add up to 0.36% of the sample. This clonotype was sampled from a human donor in good health. Sequencing was carried out using T cells isolated from PBMCs.

The DNA is TGTGCCAGCAGTTACTCGATGGGACAAATATATGAGCAGTTCTTC. Protein translation: CASSYSMGQIYEQFF. The chain links TRBV6-5 with TRBJ2-1, with TRBD1 perhaps the D gene, on 6 matching bases. V was cut back by 0 bases and J by 8 bases, leaving a gap of 14 bases between them. CDR1 MNHEY and CDR2 SVGAGI are derived from the germline V gene. The CDR3 spans 15 residues, from the cysteine through the phenylalanine. Only CDR3 DNA remains: 45 bases, in frame from the first base.